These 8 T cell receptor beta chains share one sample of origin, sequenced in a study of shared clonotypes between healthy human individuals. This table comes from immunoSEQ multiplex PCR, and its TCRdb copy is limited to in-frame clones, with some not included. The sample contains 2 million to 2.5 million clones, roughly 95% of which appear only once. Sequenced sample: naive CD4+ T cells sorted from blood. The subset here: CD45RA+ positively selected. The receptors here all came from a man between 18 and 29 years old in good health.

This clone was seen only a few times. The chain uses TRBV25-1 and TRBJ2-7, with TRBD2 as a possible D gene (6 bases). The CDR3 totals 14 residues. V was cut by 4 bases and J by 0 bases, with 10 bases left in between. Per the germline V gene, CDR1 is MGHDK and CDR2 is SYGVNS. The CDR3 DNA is TGTGCCAGCAGTGGTTGGCGGGACTCCTACGAGCAGTACTTC. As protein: CASSGWRDSYEQYF.

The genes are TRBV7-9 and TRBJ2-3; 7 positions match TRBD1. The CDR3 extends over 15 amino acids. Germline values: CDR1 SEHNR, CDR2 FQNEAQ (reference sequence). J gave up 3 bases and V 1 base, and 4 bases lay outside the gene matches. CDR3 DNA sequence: TGTGCCAGCAGCTTAGGCAGGGGGTTTACAGATACGCAGTATTTT. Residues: CASSLGRGFTDTQYF.

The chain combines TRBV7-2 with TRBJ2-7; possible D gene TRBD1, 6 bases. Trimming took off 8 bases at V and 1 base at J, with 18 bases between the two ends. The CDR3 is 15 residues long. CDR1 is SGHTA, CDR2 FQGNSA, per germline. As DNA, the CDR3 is TGTGCCAGCTCACGGGATGGCAGGGGATCCTACGAGCAGTACTTC. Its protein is CASSRDGRGSYEQYF.

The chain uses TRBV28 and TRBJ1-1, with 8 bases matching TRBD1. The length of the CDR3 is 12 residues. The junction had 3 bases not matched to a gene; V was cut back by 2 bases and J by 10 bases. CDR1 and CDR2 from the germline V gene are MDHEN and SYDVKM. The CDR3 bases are TGTGCCAGCAGTTTAACAGACAGGGGAGCTTTCTTT. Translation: CASSLTDRGAFF. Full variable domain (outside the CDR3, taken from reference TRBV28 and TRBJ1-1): DVKVTQSSRYLVKRTGEKVFLECVQDMDHENMFWYRQDPGLGLRLIYFSYDVKMKEKGDIPEGYSVSREKKERFSLILESASTNQTSMYLCASSLTDRGAFFGQGTRLTVV.

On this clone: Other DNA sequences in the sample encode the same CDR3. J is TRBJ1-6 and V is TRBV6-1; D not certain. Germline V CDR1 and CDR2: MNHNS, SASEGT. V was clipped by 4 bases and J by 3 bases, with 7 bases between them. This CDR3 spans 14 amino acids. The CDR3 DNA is TGTGCCAGCAGTGTAGGCAGCTATAATTCACCCCTCCACTTT. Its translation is CASSVGSYNSPLHF.

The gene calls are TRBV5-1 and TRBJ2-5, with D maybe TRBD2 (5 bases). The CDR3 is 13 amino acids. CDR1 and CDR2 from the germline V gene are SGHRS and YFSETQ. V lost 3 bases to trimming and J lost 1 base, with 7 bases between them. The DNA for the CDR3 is TGCGCCAGCAGCTACACTAGCCAAGAGACCCAGTACTTC. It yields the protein CASSYTSQETQYF.

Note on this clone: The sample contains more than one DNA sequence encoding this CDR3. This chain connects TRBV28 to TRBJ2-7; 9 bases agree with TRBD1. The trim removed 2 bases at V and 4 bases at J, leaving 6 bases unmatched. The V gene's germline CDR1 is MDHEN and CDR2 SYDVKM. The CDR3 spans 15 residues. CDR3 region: CASSLADRGSYEQYF. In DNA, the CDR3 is TGTGCCAGCAGTTTAGCCGACAGGGGGTCATACGAGCAGTACTTC.

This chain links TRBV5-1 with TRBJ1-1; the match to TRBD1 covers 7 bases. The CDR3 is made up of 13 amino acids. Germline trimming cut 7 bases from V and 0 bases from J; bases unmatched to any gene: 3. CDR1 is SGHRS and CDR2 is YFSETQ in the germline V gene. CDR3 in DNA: TGCGCCAGCGCAGGGGGGATGAACACTGAAGCTTTCTTT. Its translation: CASAGGMNTEAFF.